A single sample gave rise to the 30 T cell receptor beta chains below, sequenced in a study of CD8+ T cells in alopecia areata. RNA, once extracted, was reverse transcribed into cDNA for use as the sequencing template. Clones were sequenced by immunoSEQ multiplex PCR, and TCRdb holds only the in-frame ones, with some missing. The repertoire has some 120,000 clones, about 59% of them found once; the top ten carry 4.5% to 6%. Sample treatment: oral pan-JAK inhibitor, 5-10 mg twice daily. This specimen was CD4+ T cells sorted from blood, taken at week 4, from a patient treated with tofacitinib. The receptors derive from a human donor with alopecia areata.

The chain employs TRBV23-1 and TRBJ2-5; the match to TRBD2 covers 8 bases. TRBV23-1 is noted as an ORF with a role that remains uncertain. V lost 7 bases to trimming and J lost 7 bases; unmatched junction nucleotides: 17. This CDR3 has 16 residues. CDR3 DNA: TGCGCCAGCACCTGGGAGCGGGGGAGAACCGAACGGACCCAGTACTTC. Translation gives CASTWERGRTERTQYF.

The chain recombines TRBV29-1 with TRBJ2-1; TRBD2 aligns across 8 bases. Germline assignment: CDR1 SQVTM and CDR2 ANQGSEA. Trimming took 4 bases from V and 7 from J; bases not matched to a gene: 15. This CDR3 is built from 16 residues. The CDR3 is CSVGPSHGGADNEQFF. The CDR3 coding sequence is TGCAGCGTTGGCCCCTCTCACGGGGGGGCTGATAATGAGCAGTTCTTC.

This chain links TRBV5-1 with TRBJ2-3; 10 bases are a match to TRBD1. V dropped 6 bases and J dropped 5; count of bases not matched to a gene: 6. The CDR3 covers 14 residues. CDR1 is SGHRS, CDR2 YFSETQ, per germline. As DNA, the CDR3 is TGCGCCAGCACTAGGACAGGGGGAGAAGATACGCAGTATTTT. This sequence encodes CASTRTGGEDTQYF.

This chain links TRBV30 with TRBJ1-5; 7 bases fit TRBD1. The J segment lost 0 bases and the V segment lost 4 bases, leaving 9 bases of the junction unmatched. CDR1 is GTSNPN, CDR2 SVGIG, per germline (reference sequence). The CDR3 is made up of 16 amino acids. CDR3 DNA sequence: TGTGCCTGGAATTTTCCCGGGACAGTTAGCAATCAGCCCCAGCATTTT. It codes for CAWNFPGTVSNQPQHF.

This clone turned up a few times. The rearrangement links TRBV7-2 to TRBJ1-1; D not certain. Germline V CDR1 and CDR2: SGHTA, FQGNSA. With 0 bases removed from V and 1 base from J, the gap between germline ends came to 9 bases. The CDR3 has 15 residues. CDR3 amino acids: CASSLAYLRNTEAFF. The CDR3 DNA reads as TGTGCCAGCAGCTTAGCTTATCTTCGGAACACTGAAGCTTTCTTT.

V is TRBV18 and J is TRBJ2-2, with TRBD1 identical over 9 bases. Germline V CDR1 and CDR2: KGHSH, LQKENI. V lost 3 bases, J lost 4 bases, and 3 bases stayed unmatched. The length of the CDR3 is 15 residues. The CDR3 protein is CASSPGQGGTGELFF. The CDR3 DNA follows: TGTGCCAGCTCACCGGGACAGGGCGGCACCGGGGAGCTGTTTTTT.

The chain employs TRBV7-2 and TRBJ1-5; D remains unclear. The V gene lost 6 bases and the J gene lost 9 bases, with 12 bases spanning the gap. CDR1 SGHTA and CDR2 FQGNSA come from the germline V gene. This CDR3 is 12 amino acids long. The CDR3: CASSVAGRPQHF. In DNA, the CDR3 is TGTGCCAGCAGTGTTGCTGGGAGGCCCCAGCATTTT.

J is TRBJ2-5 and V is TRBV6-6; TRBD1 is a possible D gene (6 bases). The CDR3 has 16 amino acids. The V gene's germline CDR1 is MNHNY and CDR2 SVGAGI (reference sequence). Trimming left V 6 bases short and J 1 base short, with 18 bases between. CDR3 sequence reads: CASSRGQPRIQETQYF. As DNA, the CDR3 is TGTGCCAGCAGCCGCGGACAGCCTAGAATCCAAGAGACCCAGTACTTC.

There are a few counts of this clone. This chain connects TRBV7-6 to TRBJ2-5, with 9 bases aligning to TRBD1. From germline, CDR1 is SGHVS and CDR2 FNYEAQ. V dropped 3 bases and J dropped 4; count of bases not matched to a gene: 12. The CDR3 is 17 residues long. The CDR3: CASSFYPPGQGRETQYF. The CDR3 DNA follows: TGTGCCAGCAGCTTCTACCCTCCGGGACAGGGTAGAGAGACCCAGTACTTC.

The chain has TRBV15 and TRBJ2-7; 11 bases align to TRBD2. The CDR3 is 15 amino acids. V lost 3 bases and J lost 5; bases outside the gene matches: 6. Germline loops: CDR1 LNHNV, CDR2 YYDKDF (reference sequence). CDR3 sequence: CATSRGSLAGDEQYF. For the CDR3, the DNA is TGTGCCACCAGCAGGGGGTCACTAGCGGGAGACGAGCAGTACTTC.

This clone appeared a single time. The CDR3 sequence is CASSLRGSGETQYF. For the CDR3, the DNA is TGTGCCAGCAGTTTGCGGGGCTCAGGGGAGACCCAGTACTTC. The chain has TRBV6-5 and TRBJ2-5; possible D gene TRBD2, 6 bases. The CDR3 covers 14 residues. Per the germline V gene, CDR1 is MNHEY and CDR2 is SVGAGI. V shed 4 bases and J shed 5 bases, with 14 bases lying between them.

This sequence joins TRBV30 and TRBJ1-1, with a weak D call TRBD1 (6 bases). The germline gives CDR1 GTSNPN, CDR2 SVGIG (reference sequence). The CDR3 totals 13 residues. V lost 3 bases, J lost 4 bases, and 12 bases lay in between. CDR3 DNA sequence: TGTGCCTGGAGGCGGACAGTACGCACTGAAGCTTTCTTT. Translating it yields CAWRRTVRTEAFF.

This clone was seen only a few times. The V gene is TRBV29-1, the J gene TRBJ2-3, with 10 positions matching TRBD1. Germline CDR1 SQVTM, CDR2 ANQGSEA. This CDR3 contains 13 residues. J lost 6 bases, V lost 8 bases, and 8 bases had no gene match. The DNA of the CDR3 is TGCAGCACCGGGACAGGGGTTGCGGATACGCAGTATTTT. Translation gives CSTGTGVADTQYF.

The CDR3 is CASSSRTSGDTDTQYF. DNA for the CDR3: TGTGCCAGCAGTTCCAGGACTAGCGGGGACACAGATACGCAGTATTTT. The chain couples TRBV2 to TRBJ2-3; 12 nucleotides align to TRBD2. The germline gives CDR1 SNHLY, CDR2 FYNNEI. The CDR3 contains 16 residues. Trimming cost V 5 bases and J 2 bases; bases outside gene matches: 5.

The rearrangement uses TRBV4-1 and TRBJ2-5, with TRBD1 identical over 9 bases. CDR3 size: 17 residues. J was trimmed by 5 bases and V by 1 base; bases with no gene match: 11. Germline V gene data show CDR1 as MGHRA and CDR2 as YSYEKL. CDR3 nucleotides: TGCGCCAGCAGCCAAGGTTCCGGACAGGGGTTTTCGGAGACCCAGTACTTC. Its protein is CASSQGSGQGFSETQYF.

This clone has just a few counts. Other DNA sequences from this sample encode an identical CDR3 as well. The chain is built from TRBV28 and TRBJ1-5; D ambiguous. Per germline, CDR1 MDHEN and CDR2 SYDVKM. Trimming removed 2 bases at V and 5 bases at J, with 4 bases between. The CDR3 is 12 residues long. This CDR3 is CASSLRDQPQHF. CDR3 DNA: TGTGCCAGCAGTTTAAGGGATCAGCCCCAGCATTTT. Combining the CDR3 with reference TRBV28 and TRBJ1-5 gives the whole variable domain DVKVTQSSRYLVKRTGEKVFLECVQDMDHENMFWYRQDPGLGLRLIYFSYDVKMKEKGDIPEGYSVSREKKERFSLILESASTNQTSMYLCASSLRDQPQHFGDGTRLSIL.

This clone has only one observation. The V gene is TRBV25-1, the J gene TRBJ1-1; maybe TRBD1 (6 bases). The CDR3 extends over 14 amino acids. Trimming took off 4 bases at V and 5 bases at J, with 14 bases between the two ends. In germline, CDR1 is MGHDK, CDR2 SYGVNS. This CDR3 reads CASSAITTGTEAFF. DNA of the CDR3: TGTGCCAGCAGTGCCATTACCACAGGGACTGAAGCTTTCTTT.

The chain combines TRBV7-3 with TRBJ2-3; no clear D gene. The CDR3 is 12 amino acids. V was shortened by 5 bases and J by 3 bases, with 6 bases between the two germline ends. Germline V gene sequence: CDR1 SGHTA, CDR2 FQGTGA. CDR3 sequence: CASSRRTDTQYF. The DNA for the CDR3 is TGTGCCAGCAGCCGGCGGACAGATACGCAGTATTTT.

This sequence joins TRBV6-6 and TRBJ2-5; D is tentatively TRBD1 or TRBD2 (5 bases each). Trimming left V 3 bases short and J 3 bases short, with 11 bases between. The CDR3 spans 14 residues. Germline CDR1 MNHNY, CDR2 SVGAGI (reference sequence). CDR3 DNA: TGTGCCAGCAGTTATCGTTTGGGGGAAGAGACCCAGTACTTC. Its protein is CASSYRLGEETQYF.

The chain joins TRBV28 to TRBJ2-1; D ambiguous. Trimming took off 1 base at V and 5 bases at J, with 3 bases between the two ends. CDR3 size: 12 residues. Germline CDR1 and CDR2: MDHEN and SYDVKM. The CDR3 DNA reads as TGTGCCAGCAGTTTATCGCACAATGAGCAGTTCTTC. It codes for CASSLSHNEQFF.

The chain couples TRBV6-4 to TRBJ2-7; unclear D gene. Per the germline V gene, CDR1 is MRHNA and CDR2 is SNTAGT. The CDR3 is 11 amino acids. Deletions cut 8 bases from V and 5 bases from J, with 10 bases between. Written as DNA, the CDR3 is TGTGCCAGCCGGGCTGTCCACGAGCAGTACTTC. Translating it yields CASRAVHEQYF.

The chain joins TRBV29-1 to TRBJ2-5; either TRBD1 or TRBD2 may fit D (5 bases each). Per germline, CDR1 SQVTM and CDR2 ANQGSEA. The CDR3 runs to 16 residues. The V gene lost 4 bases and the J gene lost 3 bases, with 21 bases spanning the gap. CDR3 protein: CSVAGAFPGTEETQYF. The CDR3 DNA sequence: TGCAGCGTTGCCGGCGCCTTTCCGGGGACGGAAGAGACCCAGTACTTC.

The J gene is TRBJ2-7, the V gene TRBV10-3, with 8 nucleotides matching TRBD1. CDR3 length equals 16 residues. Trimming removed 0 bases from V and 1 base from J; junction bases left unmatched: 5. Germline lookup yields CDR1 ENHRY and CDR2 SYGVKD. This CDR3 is CAISESRTGKSYEQYF. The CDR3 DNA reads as TGTGCCATCAGTGAGTCTCGGACAGGGAAATCCTACGAGCAGTACTTC.

The CDR3 DNA follows: TGTGCCAGCAGTCGCTACCAAGAGACCCAGTACTTC. Translated: CASSRYQETQYF. The J gene is TRBJ2-5, the V gene TRBV2; D is uncertain. V was trimmed by 5 bases and J by 0 bases, leaving 4 bases between them. CDR3 length: 12 amino acids. Germline V gene lookup returns CDR1 SNHLY and CDR2 FYNNEI.

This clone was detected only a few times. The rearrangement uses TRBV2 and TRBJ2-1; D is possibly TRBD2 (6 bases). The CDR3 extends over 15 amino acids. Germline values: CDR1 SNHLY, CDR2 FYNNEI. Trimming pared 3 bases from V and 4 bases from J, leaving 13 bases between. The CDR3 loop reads CASSDAGTGYNEQFF. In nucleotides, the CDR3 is TGTGCCAGCAGTGACGCCGGGACTGGGTACAATGAGCAGTTCTTC.

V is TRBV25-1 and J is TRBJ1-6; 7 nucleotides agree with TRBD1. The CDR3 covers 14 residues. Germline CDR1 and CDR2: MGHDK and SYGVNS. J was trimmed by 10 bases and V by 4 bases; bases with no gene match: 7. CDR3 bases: TGTGCCAGCAGTGGGGGACAGCGTAGCTCACCCCTCCACTTT. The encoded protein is CASSGGQRSSPLHF.

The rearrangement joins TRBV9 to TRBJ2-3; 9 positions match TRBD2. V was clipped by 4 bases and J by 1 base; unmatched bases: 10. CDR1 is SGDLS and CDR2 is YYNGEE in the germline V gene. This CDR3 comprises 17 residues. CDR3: CASSLRGTSFGTDTQYF. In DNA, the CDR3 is TGTGCCAGCAGCCTCCGAGGGACTAGCTTCGGCACAGATACGCAGTATTTT.

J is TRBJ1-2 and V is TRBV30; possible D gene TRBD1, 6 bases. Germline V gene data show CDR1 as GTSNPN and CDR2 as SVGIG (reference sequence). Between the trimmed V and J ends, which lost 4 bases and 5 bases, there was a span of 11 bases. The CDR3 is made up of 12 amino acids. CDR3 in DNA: TGTGCCTGGACCGCTACAGGGTATGGCTACACCTTC. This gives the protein CAWTATGYGYTF.

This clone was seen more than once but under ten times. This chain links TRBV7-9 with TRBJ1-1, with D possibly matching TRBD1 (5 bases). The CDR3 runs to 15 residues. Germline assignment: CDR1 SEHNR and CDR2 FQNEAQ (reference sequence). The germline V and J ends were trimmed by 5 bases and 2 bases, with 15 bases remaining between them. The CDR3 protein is CASSLGTLINTEAFF. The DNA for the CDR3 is TGTGCCAGCAGCCTCGGGACTTTGATTAACACTGAAGCTTTCTTT.

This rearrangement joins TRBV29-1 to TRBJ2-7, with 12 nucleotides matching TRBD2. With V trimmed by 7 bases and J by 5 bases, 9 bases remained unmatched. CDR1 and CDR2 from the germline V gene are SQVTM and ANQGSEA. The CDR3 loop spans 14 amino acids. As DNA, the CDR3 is TGCAGCGCCTTAGGACTAGCGGGATCCCACGAGCAGTACTTC. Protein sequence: CSALGLAGSHEQYF.